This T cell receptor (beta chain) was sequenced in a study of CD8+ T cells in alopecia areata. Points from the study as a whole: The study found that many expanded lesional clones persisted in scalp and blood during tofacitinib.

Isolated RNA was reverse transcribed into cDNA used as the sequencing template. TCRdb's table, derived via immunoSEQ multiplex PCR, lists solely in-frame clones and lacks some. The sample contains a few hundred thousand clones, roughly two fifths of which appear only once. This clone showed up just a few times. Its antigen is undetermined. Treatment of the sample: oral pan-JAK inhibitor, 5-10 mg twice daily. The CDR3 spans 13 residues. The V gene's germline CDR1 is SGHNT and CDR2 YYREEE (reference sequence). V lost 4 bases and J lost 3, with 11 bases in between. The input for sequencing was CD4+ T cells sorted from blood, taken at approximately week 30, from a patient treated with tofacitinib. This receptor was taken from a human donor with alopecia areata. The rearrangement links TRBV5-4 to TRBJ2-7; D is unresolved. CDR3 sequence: CASSIVGSYEQYF. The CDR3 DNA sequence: TGTGCCAGCAGCATCGTGGGCAGCTACGAGCAGTACTTC.